In its sample, the clone carrying this T cell receptor beta chain was seen a few times. Its matching antigen is unknown. The CDR3 covers 13 residues. Germline-derived CDR1 and CDR2 are MNHEY and SVGAGI. The data belong to a study of blood T cells in healthy people across ages. Study conclusions and caveats: Investigators treated diversity estimates from one million T cells as underestimates.

A sample-barcoded 5' primer and a J-beta primer mix were used in a second PCR of roughly 7 to 12 cycles. One entry per CDR3 protein, called by TCRdb with MiXCR from the 5' RACE reads. The sample lists about 280,000 distinct CDR3 sequences, 25% to 30% occurring once. Samples each had at least 5.5 micrograms of total RNA extracted. This chain joins TRBV6-5 and TRBJ2-5; 8 nucleotides line up with TRBD2. TRBJ2-7 explains the end of the DNA better; the J call may be wrong. The source is a woman aged 70 to 79 in good health. Sample: blood. Written as DNA, the CDR3 is TGTGCCAGCAGCAAAGCGGGGGCCTACGAGCAGTACTTC. Translated, it gives CASSKAGAYEQYF.